The 5 T cell receptor beta chains below all came from one sample that was sequenced in a study of blood T cells in healthy people across ages. Sample-barcoded 5' priming and a J-beta primer mix drove a second PCR of roughly 6 to 12 cycles. TCRdb redid the calling of the 5' RACE reads with MiXCR, one entry per CDR3 protein. The table has some 1.5 million distinct CDR3 sequences, 28% seen once. Sequenced input: blood. The receptors derive from a woman aged 30 to 39 in good health.

This sequence joins TRBV7-9 and TRBJ2-1, with D possibly being TRBD1 (7 bases). The CDR3 spans 14 residues. From germline, CDR1 is SEHNR and CDR2 FQNEAQ (reference sequence). With 1 base removed from V and 9 bases from J, the gap between germline ends came to 13 bases. CDR3 region: CASSLVEGAIEQFF. CDR3 DNA sequence: TGTGCCAGCAGCTTAGTGGAGGGGGCCATTGAGCAGTTCTTC. Full variable domain (missing parts from reference TRBV7-9 and TRBJ2-1): DTGVSQNPRHKITKRGQNVTFRCDPISEHNRLYWYRQTLGQGPEFLTYFQNEAQLEKSRLLSDRFSAERPKGSFSTLEIQRTEQGDSAMYLCASSLVEGAIEQFFGPGTRLTVL.

The chain uses TRBV5-1 and TRBJ2-3; tentatively, D is TRBD2 (5 bases). The CDR3 is 15 residues long. Germline CDR1 and CDR2: SGHRS and YFSETQ. The ends were cut back, 2 bases at V and 0 bases at J, with 10 bases in the middle. This CDR3 is CASSLASKSTDTQYF. The CDR3 DNA sequence: TGCGCCAGCAGCTTAGCTAGCAAAAGCACAGATACGCAGTATTTT.

This clonotype was observed a handful of times. V gene TRBV29-1 combines with J gene TRBJ1-1; D remains ambiguous. This CDR3 contains 12 residues. CDR1 is SQVTM and CDR2 is ANQGSEA in the germline V gene. As DNA, the CDR3 is TGCACCTCCTCTGTGGGTAACACTGAAGCTTTCTTT. It yields the protein CTSSVGNTEAFF.

The rearrangement uses TRBV7-2 and TRBJ1-2; 8 positions match TRBD1. The CDR3 has 17 amino acids. CDR1 is SGHTA and CDR2 is FQGNSA in the germline V gene. The V segment lost 0 bases and the J segment 4 bases; nucleotides outside the gene matches: 10. The CDR3 nucleotides read TGTGCCAGCAGCTTAGCCCCCCAGGGGGCCAGGGGCTATGGCTACACCTTC. This encodes CASSLAPQGARGYGYTF.

The V call is TRBV4-1, the J call TRBJ2-1; possible D gene TRBD1, 6 bases. This CDR3 spans 16 amino acids. V was pared by 0 bases and J by 3 bases, with 12 bases between. The germline V gene has CDR1 MGHRA and CDR2 YSYEKL. In DNA, the CDR3 is TGCGCCAGCAGCCAAGAGCCAGGGGTATACTACAATGAGCAGTTCTTC. Amino acids: CASSQEPGVYYNEQFF.